These 13 T cell receptor beta chains came from one sample sequenced in a study of cytomegalovirus exposure and HLA in healthy donors. Primers: 60 Vbeta forward and 13 Jbeta reverse. Profiled with immunoSEQ multiplex PCR; TCRdb holds only in-frame clones, not every one. The data contain 180,000 or so clones, around 76% of them singletons. Sequences were obtained from PBMCs. These receptors came from a woman in her 30s in good health and CMV-seropositive.

The chain links TRBV4-2 to TRBJ2-1; 7 bases align to TRBD1. The germline CDR1 and CDR2 sequences are LGHNA and YNFKEQ. The CDR3 loop spans 15 amino acids. Losses at the gene ends were 0 bases for V and 2 bases for J; bases not matched to a gene: 1. The DNA of the CDR3 is TGTGCCAGCAGCCAAGAAGGGGGCGCCTACAATGAGCAGTTCTTC. Amino acid sequence: CASSQEGGAYNEQFF.

The chain joins TRBV30 to TRBJ1-5; D perhaps matches TRBD1 (5 bases). V was pared by 1 base and J by 11 bases, with 15 bases between. The CDR3 has 13 amino acids. CDR1 and CDR2 from the germline V gene are GTSNPN and SVGIG (reference sequence). The CDR3 sequence is CAWSEQNQGAQHF. The CDR3 nucleotides read TGTGCCTGGAGTGAACAGAACCAAGGGGCCCAGCATTTT.

V is TRBV7-9 and J is TRBJ2-1; D is perhaps TRBD1 (5 bases). The length of the CDR3 is 15 residues. The germline CDR1 and CDR2 sequences are SEHNR and FQNEAQ (reference sequence). V lost 5 bases and J 6 bases, leaving 17 bases between the germline ends. The chain's CDR3 is CASSPPFRQGNEQFF. CDR3 in DNA: TGTGCCAGCAGCCCACCCTTCCGGCAGGGCAATGAGCAGTTCTTC.

This sequence joins TRBV9 and TRBJ1-1; weak D call: TRBD1 (6 bases). Looked up from germline, CDR1 is SGDLS and CDR2 is YYNGEE. This CDR3 has 15 residues. Between the trimmed V and J ends, which lost 2 bases and 4 bases, there was a span of 15 bases. DNA for the CDR3: TGTGCCAGCAGCGTTGGGCCCCAAGGGGGCACTGAAGCTTTCTTT. Translating gives CASSVGPQGGTEAFF.

The chain recombines TRBV7-2 with TRBJ1-3; TRBD1 aligns across 7 bases. CDR1 SGHTA and CDR2 FQGNSA come from the germline V gene. V shed 5 bases and J 0 bases; nucleotides not matched to a gene: 4. This CDR3 is 15 amino acids long. The CDR3 protein is CASSRQGSSGNTIYF. The CDR3 DNA reads TGTGCCAGCAGCCGACAGGGCTCCTCTGGAAACACCATATATTTT.

CDR3 bases: TGCGCCAGCAGCCAAGATTACCGGGGAGAGACCCAGTACTTC. As protein: CASSQDYRGETQYF. The J gene is TRBJ2-5, the V gene TRBV4-3; D might be TRBD2 (5 bases). Trimming took off 0 bases at V and 4 bases at J, with 9 bases between the two ends. The CDR3 runs 14 residues. Germline values: CDR1 LGHNA, CDR2 YSLEER.

The rearrangement uses TRBV4-3 and TRBJ1-5; 7 bases are shared with TRBD1. This CDR3 comprises 17 residues. The germline CDR1 and CDR2 sequences are LGHNA and YSLEER. V gave up 0 bases and J gave up 1 base; unmatched junction bases: 6. The CDR3 DNA is TGCGCCAGCAGCCAAGATTCACAACAGGGGAGCAATCAGCCCCAGCATTTT. Protein product: CASSQDSQQGSNQPQHF.

This clone showed up just once. The V call is TRBV5-4, the J call TRBJ2-3; 9 bases are shared with TRBD1. CDR1 is SGHNT and CDR2 is YYREEE in the germline V gene (reference sequence). The CDR3 sequence is 14 residues long. The V segment lost 5 bases and the J segment 3 bases; nucleotides outside the gene matches: 4. CDR3 region: CASRSGQGTDTQYF. CDR3 nucleotides: TGTGCCAGCAGGTCTGGACAGGGGACAGATACGCAGTATTTT.

There are a few counts of this clone. The CDR3 here is CASRGTSGGPYNEQFF. The DNA of the CDR3 is TGCGCCAGCAGGGGAACTAGCGGGGGGCCTTACAATGAGCAGTTCTTC. The gene calls are TRBV5-1 and TRBJ2-1, with 12 bases fitting TRBD2. The J segment lost 4 bases and the V segment lost 5 bases, leaving 7 bases of the junction unmatched. The V gene's germline CDR1 is SGHRS and CDR2 YFSETQ. The CDR3 spans 16 residues.

The V gene is TRBV19, the J gene TRBJ1-6; 8 bases line up with TRBD1. V trimming: 10 bases; J trimming: 9 bases; junction bases outside the gene matches: 23. The CDR3 is 18 residues long. Germline CDR1 reads LNHDA; CDR2 reads SQIVND (reference sequence). CDR3 nucleotides: TGTGCCACGCTCGACGGCGCAGGGGGCGGTGGATTAGTTTCACCCCTCCACTTT. This sequence encodes CATLDGAGGGGLVSPLHF.

CDR3 loop: CASSPSGAGQETQYF. In DNA form, the CDR3 reads TGTGCCAGTAGTCCAAGCGGAGCGGGGCAAGAGACCCAGTACTTC. The chain combines TRBV19 with TRBJ2-5; TRBD2 aligns across 7 bases. CDR3 size: 15 residues. V was clipped by 5 bases and J by 2 bases; unmatched bases: 8. Germline V gives CDR1 LNHDA, CDR2 SQIVND (reference sequence).

V and J are TRBV7-2 and TRBJ1-2, with a tentative D call TRBD1 (5 bases). The germline gives CDR1 SGHTA, CDR2 FQGNSA. This CDR3 contains 17 residues. Trimming took 1 base from V and 0 from J, leaving 15 bases between them. CDR3 bases: TGTGCCAGCAGCTTAGTCCTCGGGGCGGGATCTAACTATGGCTACACCTTC. Residues: CASSLVLGAGSNYGYTF.

V usage is TRBV5-5 and J usage is TRBJ2-7; 7 nucleotides line up with TRBD1. Germline CDR1 is SGHKS and CDR2 is YYEKEE (reference sequence). V lost 4 bases, J lost 3 bases, and 7 bases stayed unmatched. The length of the CDR3 is 14 residues. The CDR3 DNA sequence: TGTGCCAGCAGCGTAACAGGGGTTGGCTACGAGCAGTACTTC. This encodes CASSVTGVGYEQYF.